This T cell receptor (beta chain) was found in a study of blood T cell repertoires in COVID-19. Study information: Sites across the United States, Italy and Spain contributed samples from acute and convalescent COVID-19. T cells, B-cell-depleted T cells, or PBMCs provided the cDNA or gDNA that served as material.

Original handling: It was from reference gene primer amplification that nucleated cell counts were estimated. Sequenced by immunoSEQ multiplex PCR; TCRdb stores in-frame clones only, minus some. That table is the source of V, J and clone size, and D and trimming were worked out from the DNA. The profile shows roughly 210,000 clones, about 87% of them singletons. This CDR3 comprises 13 residues. In germline, CDR1 is LGHNA, CDR2 YNFKEQ. V was clipped by 0 bases and J by 4 bases, with 4 bases between them. Specimen: peripheral blood. This clonotype originated in a man in his 70s with acute or convalescent COVID-19. The J gene is TRBJ2-1, the V gene TRBV4-2; D gene ambiguous. The CDR3 protein is CASSQDNYNEQFF. CDR3 DNA sequence: TGTGCCAGCAGCCAAGATAATTACAATGAGCAGTTCTTC.